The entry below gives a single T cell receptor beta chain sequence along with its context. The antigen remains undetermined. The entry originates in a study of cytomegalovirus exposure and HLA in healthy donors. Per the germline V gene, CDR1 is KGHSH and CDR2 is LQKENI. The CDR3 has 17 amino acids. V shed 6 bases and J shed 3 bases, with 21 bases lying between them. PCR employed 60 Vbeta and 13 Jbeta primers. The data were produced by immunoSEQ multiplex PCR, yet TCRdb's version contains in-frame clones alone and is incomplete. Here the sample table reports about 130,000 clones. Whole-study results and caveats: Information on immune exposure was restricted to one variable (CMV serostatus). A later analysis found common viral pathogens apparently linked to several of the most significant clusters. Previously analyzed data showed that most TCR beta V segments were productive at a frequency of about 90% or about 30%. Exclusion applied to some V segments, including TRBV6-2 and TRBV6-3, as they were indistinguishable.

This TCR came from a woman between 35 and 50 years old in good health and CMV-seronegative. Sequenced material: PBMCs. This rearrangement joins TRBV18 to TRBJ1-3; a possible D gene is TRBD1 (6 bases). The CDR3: CASSPIGGGNSGNTIYF. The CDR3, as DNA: TGTGCCAGCTCCCCTATCGGGGGGGGCAATAGTGGAAACACCATATATTTT.